This T cell receptor beta chain was identified during a study of cytomegalovirus exposure and HLA in healthy donors (dated 2017 in TCRdb). Regarding the complete study: In an earlier analysis of around 540 of the donors, approximately 300 Gb of sequence data and roughly 100 million unique TCR beta sequences from about 179 million T cells were reported. About 280 gigabases of sequencing data and 75 million to 85 million unique TCR sequences made up an early release that covered around 640 HLA-typed donors. The genetic ancestry cluster associated with self-reported Caucasian donors included over 80% of the 398 genotyped donors. The study was designed to test whether signatures of past pathogen exposure could be identified by cataloging public T cell receptors. The T cell repertoires of some 700 subjects were profiled by immunosequencing and related to cytomegalovirus serostatus. Along with the 666-subject first cohort, a separate validation cohort of around 120 different subjects was used. To predict cytomegalovirus infection status, the study combined high-throughput TCR immunosequencing, statistical association of individual TCRs with disease status, and machine learning. A later analysis re-analyzed previously published TCR beta repertoires from several hundred donors and added high-resolution HLA genotyping to study TCR occurrence patterns. The later analysis used no new phenotypic data to find candidate immune exposures, relying instead on TCR beta sequences and their occurrence across donors. An earlier analysis of approximately 640 of the donors applied high-throughput TCR beta sequencing to assess whether each TCR beta V gene segment acted as functional or pseudogenic. Donor age, sex, ethnicity and CMV serostatus were collected together with the repertoire data. In a later genetic analysis, genome-wide SNP genotypes for about three fifths of the roughly 670 donors were used, and that subset was treated as a discovery cohort. All discovery cohort repertoires had been generated on a single sequencing platform. HLA typing covered class I and class II loci at four-digit resolution. Typing coverage varied by locus: 629-630 donors for A, B, C, DRB1 and DQB1; about 520 for DQA1; over 600 for DPA1; approximately 470 for DPB1. Because of strong linkage in the cohort, five DR-DQ haplotypes were treated as single units for association and clustering. Among about 400 genotyped donors of the cohort, an average of about 220,000 unique TCR beta nucleotide sequences was sequenced per donor, of which roughly 18% were non-productive. What the study reported, not specific to this receptor: A cluster of highly shared sequence variants was judged likely to represent a technical artifact of the sequencing pipeline. The only immune exposure information available for the cohort was CMV serostatus. According to a later analysis, TCR association rates differed among HLA loci, with DRB1 alleles showing the most associated TCRs and HLA-C alleles showing the fewest. Linkage disequilibrium might explain the correlated functional status among segregating V segments, but an unknown experimental factor could not be excluded. The earlier analysis of approximately 590 of the donors excluded roughly 17 rarely observed V segments, including chromosome 9 orphons, because counts were too low. Strong co-occurrence of HLA alleles, especially DR and DQ, made assigning TCR associations to individual alleles difficult. In a later analysis, HLA-associated TCR beta chains showed more clonal expansion and lower generation probabilities than non-associated chains that were equally common. The classifier was reported to diagnose cytomegalovirus status with high specificity and sensitivity in both the original cohort and the validation cohort. The presence/absence analyses assumed that sequencing depth was roughly uniform across donors, and that assumption may not be true. A later analysis found that most CMV-associated TCR beta chains appeared HLA-restricted, with HLA associations seemingly driven largely by CMV exposure. In a later genetic analysis, a missense DCLRE1C variant was associated with V-gene and J-gene trimming of TCR beta chains, and the association was replicated in an independent cohort. Because HLA typing was missing for some donors at each locus, association tests included only the typed subset. A further reported finding was that TCR beta sequences accurately predicted the HLA-A and HLA-B alleles for most subjects in the first cohort. Most TCR sequences were seen in very few donors, while some public TCRs were found in many individuals. An earlier analysis of approximately 530 of the donors showed that most TCR beta V segments appeared in productive rearrangements either about 90% or about 30% of the time, which broadly matched IMGT annotations. Compared with the approximately 710-donor mean, donors in an Asian-associated ancestry cluster had fewer N-insertions in productive TCRs, according to a later genetic analysis. At a false discovery rate of 0.05, a later analysis linked 15,000 to 20,000 TCR beta sequences to specific HLA alleles. In this cohort, only TCR beta chains were sequenced, and detectable features were limited by the absence of alpha or paired-chain data. The authors suggested that the approach could potentially be generalized to other disease states and immunological phenotypes. Several of the top co-occurrence clusters appeared to be linked to parvovirus B19, influenza, CMV and Epstein-Barr virus, according to a later analysis. In vitro tests confirmed that three of the cytomegalovirus-associated TCR beta chains recognize cytomegalovirus antigens. The 87-base-pair reads could not distinguish some IMGT-functional V segments, including TRBV6-2 and TRBV6-3, so those segments were excluded. A total of some 180 TCR beta chains were listed by the study as associated with cytomegalovirus.

Of note for this clone: The clone's antigen remains unknown. It has no much larger one-base neighbor in the sample; base qualities were not kept.

The library was made by the immunoSEQ multiplex PCR assay. For the multiplex PCR, a mixture combining 60 forward primers for TCR Vbeta segments and 13 reverse primers for TCR Jbeta segments was used. The CDR3 region of rearranged TCR beta genes was amplified from genomic DNA with a multiplex PCR assay. The amplified TCR beta libraries were sequenced on the Illumina HiSeq System as 87-base-pair reads. Per the authors' processing: Across the 500 to 700 repertoires, a later analysis counted tens of millions of unique TCR beta chains, roughly 11 million of which were shared by at least two donors. To remove PCR and sequencing errors, raw reads were error-corrected and collapsed into unique sequences using a nearest-neighbor algorithm that merged closely related sequences. To assign V, D and J gene segments, CDR3 sequences were aligned to IMGT reference sequences. For a sequence to be retained, a match of at least six nucleotides was required to both a V gene segment and a J gene segment. A rearrangement was called productive if the CDR3 had no stop codons and remained in frame with V and J, and every other rearrangement was called non-productive. Following IMGT convention, CDR3 was defined as the stretch from the second conserved V-encoded cysteine up to the conserved J-encoded phenylalanine. In an earlier analysis of approximately 500 of the donors, sequences lacking an unambiguous match to a single V gene segment were excluded. In an earlier analysis of 587 of the donors, a V segment was called functional when productive rearrangements were above 56.7%, and segregating when the standard deviation between donors exceeded 5%. A statistical classification framework was built to diagnose cytomegalovirus status from the catalog of TCR beta chain sequences. In a later analysis, TCR nucleotide sequences were compared against IMGT/GENE-DB human TR gene sequences so that V and J genes could be assigned. A later analysis assigned CDR3 sequences and most-parsimonious VDJ recombination scenarios with the TCRdist pipeline. A later analysis defined each TCR beta chain by its CDR3 amino acid sequence plus V-gene family, and excluded reads lacking a unique V-gene family. As a way to deal with suspected cross-contamination and a sequencing artifact, a later analysis dropped hundreds of nucleotide sequences that were highly shared and had low generation probability. In a later analysis, a clonal expansion index for each public chain was calculated from normalized within-repertoire ranks of inferred template counts. In a later analysis, generation probabilities were computed using a VDJ recombination model fitted to out-of-frame rearrangements, and the results were checked against IGoR. Hypergeometric tests were used in a later analysis to score TCR-TCR, TCR-HLA and TCR-CMV co-occurrence, with a repertoire-size bias correction applied to the TCR pairs. In a later analysis, false discovery rates were estimated by permuting HLA or CMV assignments 20 times. In a later analysis, co-occurring TCRs were grouped using DBSCAN, and TCRdist sequence similarity was added for clustering within HLA-allele-positive subsets. For co-occurrence clustering, repertoires with fewer than 30,000 or more than 120,000 public chains were excluded, along with a handful of repertoires with anomalous nucleotide sharing. TCRdb provides this immuneACCESS table in a form limited to in-frame rearrangements. Some clones are lacking; in checked studies, under half of them reflect an unresolved V gene, and why the rest are absent is not known. V, J and clone size reflect that table, while D and trimming were determined from the DNA. Across this sample there are approximately 160,000 clones, with roughly 70% seen only once. Less than 3.5% of the sample lies in the top ten.

The cohort was made up of under 800 healthy bone marrow donors. Cohort members were all nominally healthy when sampled, although unrecorded immune exposures were likely present. The donor tested CMV seropositive, placing the donor among the roughly 300 seropositive members of the cohort. Every donor gave a peripheral blood sample, and the peripheral blood mononuclear cells from that sample were used for TCR beta sequencing. Genomic DNA was extracted from the blood cell samples with the Qiagen DNeasy Blood Extraction Kit. V is pared back by 3 bases and J by 5 bases, with 11 bases lying between the germline termini. The CDR3, from cysteine to phenylalanine, totals 14 residues. Only the CDR3 DNA is retained, 42 bases long and in frame from the first base. The CDR1 and CDR2 encoded by the germline V gene (reference sequence) are LNHDA and SQIVND.

The sample comprised PBMCs. This chain joins TRBV19 to TRBJ1-5; the D gene is possibly TRBD1, with 6 bases matching. This receptor was obtained from a woman aged 40-49 years in good health and CMV-seropositive. The nucleotides read TGTGCCAGTAGTATTGAGGGGGGGGATCAGCCCCAGCATTTT. Its protein reads: CASSIEGGDQPQHF.